The 5 T cell receptor beta chains below all came from one sample that was sequenced in a study of CD8+ T cells in alopecia areata. The sorting of pooled cutaneous lymph node cells relied on CD4, CD8alpha, NKG2D, NKG2ACE and other markers. Extracted from the samples, RNA was reverse transcribed into cDNA to serve as the sequencing template. Produced via immunoSEQ multiplex PCR; TCRdb's table is partial and in-frame only. The sample presents about 270,000 clones, none singletons. Sample: CD4+ T cells sorted from a lymph node. These receptor sequences come from a C3H/HeJ mouse with alopecia areata. The MHC haplotype recorded for the strain is H2-k.

This clone has only a few counts. Gene names and germline match the mouse. The missing CDR3 end, 4 residues past where the read stops, is filled in from the germline J gene. V usage is TRBV13-1 and J usage is TRBJ1-1; D might be TRBD1 (6 bases). This CDR3 is 15 amino acids long. Trimming removed 3 bases from V and 4 bases from J, with 16 bases in between. CDR1 is NSHNY and CDR2 is SYGAGN in the germline V gene. The CDR3 protein is CASSGNRVEGTEVFF. The sequenced CDR3 bases are TGTGCCAGCAGTGGAAACAGGGTAGAGGGCACA.

As regards this clone: These gene names are mouse names. The observed sequence ends 4 residues before the CDR3 terminus, with the missing tail filled in from the germline J gene. The chain employs TRBV13-1 and TRBJ1-1, with D maybe TRBD1 (5 bases). CDR3 length: 13 residues. V lost 4 bases, J lost 0 bases, and 7 bases lay in between. Germline loops: CDR1 NSHNY, CDR2 SYGAGN. The DNA read from the CDR3 is TGTGCCAGCAGTACGGGACAGAACACA. Encoded protein: CASSTGQNT. The entire CDR3 is CASSTGQNTEVFF.

Turning to this clone: Genes and germline are mouse. The read halts 4 residues ahead of the CDR3 end, with the missing end drawn from the germline J gene. This chain links TRBV14 with TRBJ2-3; D is possibly TRBD1 (6 bases). The CDR3 is 14 residues long. Per germline, CDR1 SGHDT and CDR2 FRDEAV. V lost 3 bases, J lost 1 base, and 9 bases lay in between. Here the CDR3 reads CASSWAGGAETLYF. The CDR3 bases that were read are TGTGCCAGCAGTTGGGCAGGGGGTGCAGAA. Combining the CDR3 with reference TRBV14 and TRBJ2-3 gives the whole variable domain EAGVTQSPRYAVLQEGQAVSFWCDPISGHDTLYWYQQPRDQGPQLLVYFRDEAVIDNSQLPSDRFSAVRPKGTNSTLKIQSAKQGDTATYLCASSWAGGAETLYFGSGTRLTVL.

To note about this clone: Gene names follow the mouse nomenclature. Read data end 4 residues before the CDR3 end; the end is taken from the germline J gene. The genes are TRBV19 and TRBJ2-1; D gene ambiguous. The V end was cut by 9 bases, the J end by 3 bases, with 13 bases between. Germline CDR1 is FNHDT and CDR2 is SITEND (reference sequence). The CDR3 runs 13 residues. CDR3: CATAPQIYAEQFF. The CDR3 DNA, read in part, is TGTGCCACCGCCCCGCAGATCTATGCT.

In regard to this clone: Here the gene names and germline are mouse. The read terminates 4 residues before the CDR3 end, so the remaining end is supplied by the germline J gene. The chain carries TRBV5 and TRBJ2-2, with D maybe TRBD1 (5 bases). Trimming pared 1 base from V and 0 bases from J, leaving 9 bases between. Germline V gene data show CDR1 as LGHNA and CDR2 as YNLKQL (reference sequence). The CDR3 length is 16 residues. The CDR3 spells CASSQGQKANTGQLYF. The CDR3 bases that were read are TGTGCCAGCAGCCAAGGACAGAAAGCAAACACCGGG.